This T cell receptor beta chain was recorded in a study of T cells in Graves' hyperthyroidism and ophthalmopathy. This clonotype was detected a few times. There were TCR beta CDR3 regions amplified from RNA transcripts. The TCR CDR3 first-round RT-PCR relied on the HTBI primer set. TCRdb redid the calling of the multiplex PCR reads with MiXCR, one entry per CDR3 protein. The table includes 500,000 to 800,000 distinct CDR3 sequences, 13% to 15% detected once. V was shortened by 7 bases and J by 2 bases, with 9 bases between the two germline ends. In germline, CDR1 is SQVTM, CDR2 ANQGSEA. This CDR3 has 13 residues.

The source of this sequence is a woman between 45 and 60 years old with Graves' ophthalmopathy. The sample was blood. This chain links TRBV29-1 with TRBJ2-6, with D possibly being TRBD1 (5 bases). CDR3 protein: CSAYRPGANVLTF. DNA for the CDR3: TGCAGCGCCTACAGGCCTGGGGCCAACGTCCTGACTTTC. Filled out from reference TRBV29-1 and TRBJ2-6, the complete variable domain reads SAVISQKPSRDICQRGTSLTIQCQVDSQVTMMFWYRQQPGQSLTLIATANQGSEATYESGFVIDKFPISRPNLTFSTLTVSNMSPEDSSIYLCSAYRPGANVLTFGAGSRLTVL.